The next 25 T cell receptor beta chains were all read from a single sample in a study of T cell repertoires and Cas9 in healthy adults. Clones were sequenced by immunoSEQ multiplex PCR, and TCRdb holds only the in-frame ones, with some missing. Here the sample spans over 20,000 clones, roughly nine tenths being singletons. The sample was CD4+ effector T cells (CD127+, CD25-, CD137-, CD154-) from PBMCs; culture status not recorded. The receptors shown here come from a human donor in good health.

The V call is TRBV28, the J call TRBJ1-5; D is unclear. Germline V gives CDR1 MDHEN, CDR2 SYDVKM. This CDR3 contains 18 residues. V was clipped by 3 bases and J by 2 bases, with 20 bases between them. CDR3 in DNA: TGTGCCAGCAGTTTTAGTTGGAGGACGGTCGTAGGCAATCAGCCCCAGCATTTT. Translated: CASSFSWRTVVGNQPQHF. Full variable domain (missing parts from reference TRBV28 and TRBJ1-5): DVKVTQSSRYLVKRTGEKVFLECVQDMDHENMFWYRQDPGLGLRLIYFSYDVKMKEKGDIPEGYSVSREKKERFSLILESASTNQTSMYLCASSFSWRTVVGNQPQHFGDGTRLSIL.

The chain carries TRBV9 and TRBJ2-1; a weak D match, TRBD1 (5 bases). In germline, CDR1 is SGDLS, CDR2 YYNGEE. The V end lost 0 bases, the J end lost 5 bases, and 12 bases lay between the germline ends. This CDR3 has 15 amino acids. The CDR3 spells CASSVDGHGDNEQFF. The CDR3 coding sequence is TGTGCCAGCAGCGTAGACGGACATGGGGACAATGAGCAGTTCTTC.

This clone was recorded once. This chain connects TRBV18 to TRBJ1-2; D may be TRBD1 (6 bases). V was pared by 1 base and J by 5 bases, with 14 bases between. Germline V gene sequence: CDR1 KGHSH, CDR2 LQKENI. This CDR3 spans 15 amino acids. This chain's CDR3 is CASSPQQGQGYGYTF. The CDR3 nucleotides are TGTGCCAGCTCACCACAGCAGGGTCAGGGGTATGGCTACACCTTC. The whole variable domain, filled in from reference TRBV18 and TRBJ1-2, reads NAGVMQNPRHLVRRRGQEARLRCSPMKGHSHVYWYRQLPEEGLKFMVYLQKENIIDESGMPKERFSAEFPKEGPSILRIQQVVRGDSAAYFCASSPQQGQGYGYTFGSGTRLTVV.

The V gene is TRBV28, the J gene TRBJ1-4; D ambiguous. This CDR3 contains 15 residues. With 3 bases removed from V and 4 bases from J, the gap between germline ends came to 12 bases. Germline-derived CDR1 and CDR2 are MDHEN and SYDVKM. The CDR3 is CASSFRGRINEKLFF. CDR3 DNA: TGTGCCAGCAGTTTCCGTGGACGGATTAATGAAAAACTGTTTTTT. Combining the CDR3 with reference TRBV28 and TRBJ1-4 gives the whole variable domain DVKVTQSSRYLVKRTGEKVFLECVQDMDHENMFWYRQDPGLGLRLIYFSYDVKMKEKGDIPEGYSVSREKKERFSLILESASTNQTSMYLCASSFRGRINEKLFFGSGTQLSVL.

The CDR3 spells CASSLEGTETYEQYF. In DNA, the CDR3 is TGTGCCAGCAGTTTAGAGGGGACAGAAACTTACGAGCAGTACTTC. This chain links TRBV27 with TRBJ2-7; 7 bases line up with TRBD1. The CDR3 runs 15 residues. The junction had 8 bases not matched to a gene; V was cut back by 2 bases and J by 4 bases. Germline V gene sequence: CDR1 MNHEY, CDR2 SMNVEV (reference sequence).

The DNA of the CDR3 is TGTGCCAGCACCGTACTAGCGGGAGTCTCTTTTGAGCAGTTCTTC. Its protein is CASTVLAGVSFEQFF. This rearrangement joins TRBV28 to TRBJ2-1, with 11 bases aligning to TRBD2. This CDR3 contains 15 residues. Germline V gives CDR1 MDHEN, CDR2 SYDVKM. The trim removed 7 bases at V and 9 bases at J, leaving 11 bases unmatched.

This clone was detected only a few times. The chain employs TRBV28 and TRBJ1-1, with TRBD1 identical over 11 bases. The CDR3 has 13 amino acids. V gave up 6 bases and J gave up 5 bases; unmatched junction bases: 2. CDR1 is MDHEN and CDR2 is SYDVKM in the germline V gene. The CDR3 sequence is CASRDRGRTEAFF. CDR3 in DNA: TGTGCCAGCAGGGACAGGGGGCGGACTGAAGCTTTCTTT.

CDR3 protein: CASSARVGNTEAFF. Written as DNA, the CDR3 is TGTGCCAGCAGCGCCAGGGTGGGGAACACTGAAGCTTTCTTT. This chain connects TRBV5-5 to TRBJ1-1; possible D gene TRBD1, 5 bases. This CDR3 contains 14 residues. The germline V and J ends were trimmed by 4 bases and 1 base, with 11 bases remaining between them. Germline values: CDR1 SGHKS, CDR2 YYEKEE (reference sequence). The full variable domain, in which reference TRBV5-5 and TRBJ1-1 provide the parts outside the CDR3, is DAGVTQSPTHLIKTRGQQVTLRCSPISGHKSVSWYQQVLGQGPQFIFQYYEKEERGRGNFPDRFSARQFPNYSSELNVNALLLGDSALYLCASSARVGNTEAFFGQGTRLTVV.

The chain has TRBV28 and TRBJ2-7; D unresolved. V lost 8 bases and J lost 3, with 17 bases in between. Germline V gene lookup returns CDR1 MDHEN and CDR2 SYDVKM. This CDR3 region has 14 residues. The CDR3 DNA is TGTGCCAGCTATACACGGGCGGCTGACTACGAGCAGTACTTC. This sequence encodes CASYTRAADYEQYF. Supplemented by reference TRBV28 and TRBJ2-7, the full variable domain reads DVKVTQSSRYLVKRTGEKVFLECVQDMDHENMFWYRQDPGLGLRLIYFSYDVKMKEKGDIPEGYSVSREKKERFSLILESASTNQTSMYLCASYTRAADYEQYFGPGTRLTVT.

V gene TRBV18 combines with J gene TRBJ1-2; tentative D call: TRBD1 (6 bases). Trimming removed 3 bases from V and 2 bases from J, with 7 bases in between. CDR1 KGHSH and CDR2 LQKENI come from the germline V gene. This CDR3 contains 13 residues. The CDR3 nucleotides are TGTGCCAGCTCACCGGACAGAAACTATGGCTACACCTTC. This translates into CASSPDRNYGYTF.

The count of this clone is one. Its ends do not fully match the called genes, so a read error is possible. The CDR3 DNA is TGTGCCAGCAGCTTAACCCGGCTAGCCGGGGGCGGGAAGCTGTTTTTT. Its translation: CASSLTRLAGGGKLFF. The J gene is TRBJ2-2, the V gene TRBV7-2; the D gene could be TRBD1 or TRBD2 (6 bases each). There are 16 residues in the CDR3. Germline V CDR1 and CDR2: SGHTA, FQGNSA.

This clone has only one observation. The V gene is TRBV7-2, the J gene TRBJ2-1; possible D gene TRBD1, 6 bases. CDR1 is SGHTA, CDR2 FQGNSA, per germline. The CDR3 has 13 amino acids. V lost 4 bases, J lost 5 bases, and 9 bases lay in between. The CDR3 sequence: CASSWGQDNEQFF. The DNA of the CDR3 is TGTGCCAGCAGCTGGGGACAAGACAATGAGCAGTTCTTC.

The chain recombines TRBV5-6 with TRBJ1-4; D is undetermined. The V and J ends lost 2 bases and 3 bases respectively, with 8 bases between them. Germline CDR1 reads SGHDT; CDR2 reads YYEEEE. The CDR3 spans 14 residues. In nucleotides, the CDR3 is TGTGCCAGCAGCTTTCGAACAGCTAATGAAAAACTGTTTTTT. It translates to CASSFRTANEKLFF.

The chain is built from TRBV6-1 and TRBJ1-2, with a weak D call TRBD1 (6 bases). Per the germline V gene, CDR1 is MNHNS and CDR2 is SASEGT. The CDR3 is 14 residues long. V lost 0 bases and J lost 4, with 9 bases in between. As DNA, the CDR3 is TGTGCCAGCAGTGAAGCGGGGGGGCTCTATGGCTACACCTTC. The encoded protein is CASSEAGGLYGYTF.

This sequence joins TRBV7-2 and TRBJ2-1; possibly TRBD1 or TRBD2 for D (5 bases each). The CDR3 totals 14 residues. CDR1 is SGHTA and CDR2 is FQGNSA in the germline V gene. V lost 1 base, J lost 9 bases, and 13 bases lay in between. CDR3 amino acids: CASSLVRLGGEQFF. DNA for the CDR3: TGTGCCAGCAGCTTAGTCCGACTTGGGGGTGAGCAGTTCTTC.

The rearrangement uses TRBV28 and TRBJ1-1, with TRBD1 matching over 12 bases. With V trimmed by 3 bases and J by 5 bases, 4 bases remained unmatched. Germline lookup yields CDR1 MDHEN and CDR2 SYDVKM. CDR3 length: 15 amino acids. The CDR3 is CASSFWDRGPTEAFF. The DNA for the CDR3 is TGTGCCAGCAGTTTTTGGGACAGGGGGCCAACTGAAGCTTTCTTT.

The chain couples TRBV5-4 to TRBJ2-1, with 10 bases fitting TRBD2. Germline values: CDR1 SGHNT, CDR2 YYREEE (reference sequence). This CDR3 is built from 14 residues. The junction had 4 bases not matched to a gene; V was cut back by 4 bases and J by 6 bases. CDR3 DNA: TGTGCCAGCAGCGGTAGCGGGGGGCGCAATGAGCAGTTCTTC. The encoded protein is CASSGSGGRNEQFF.

The gene calls are TRBV6-1 and TRBJ2-7; the match to TRBD2 covers 7 bases. CDR1 is MNHNS, CDR2 SASEGT, per germline. This CDR3 is built from 16 residues. Trimming took 0 bases from V and 3 from J; bases not matched to a gene: 8. This CDR3 reads CASSEAGGAGNYEQYF. The CDR3 nucleotides are TGTGCCAGCAGTGAAGCCGGGGGAGCGGGGAACTACGAGCAGTACTTC.

V and J are TRBV7-2 and TRBJ2-7, with 10 bases identical to TRBD2. The J segment lost 2 bases and the V segment lost 0 bases, leaving 7 bases of the junction unmatched. Per the germline V gene, CDR1 is SGHTA and CDR2 is FQGNSA. CDR3 length: 17 amino acids. The CDR3 DNA is TGTGCCAGCAGCTTAGCGGGGCTAGCGGGAGACCCCTACGAGCAGTACTTC. Translated: CASSLAGLAGDPYEQYF.

The chain recombines TRBV27 with TRBJ1-1; 8 nucleotides agree with TRBD1. CDR1 MNHEY and CDR2 SMNVEV come from the germline V gene (reference sequence). The CDR3 spans 20 residues. Trimming took 0 bases from V and 0 from J; bases not matched to a gene: 15. For the CDR3, the DNA is TGTGCCAGCAGTTTATCGAGTGACAGGGGCCTTCTCCTCATGAACACTGAAGCTTTCTTT. Translating it yields CASSLSSDRGLLLMNTEAFF.

This clone was detected once. The chain joins TRBV27 to TRBJ2-1; no reliable D call. The germline V gene encodes CDR1 MNHEY and CDR2 SMNVEV (reference sequence). The CDR3 loop spans 14 amino acids. Trimming cost V 3 bases and J 7 bases, with 13 bases left between them. In nucleotides, the CDR3 is TGTGCCAGCAGTTTCCGGATGCCTGCGAATGAGCAGTTCTTC. It codes for CASSFRMPANEQFF.

The rearrangement joins TRBV6-5 to TRBJ1-6, with 9 bases lining up with TRBD1. Unmatched junction bases numbered 1, after V lost 6 bases and J lost 1 base. Germline V gives CDR1 MNHEY, CDR2 SVGAGI. This CDR3 region has 15 residues. CDR3 sequence: CASSDRGSYNSPLHF. The CDR3 bases are TGTGCCAGCAGCGACAGGGGGTCCTATAATTCACCCCTCCACTTT.

V gene TRBV6-5 combines with J gene TRBJ2-1; D is ambiguous. This CDR3 has 14 residues. CDR1 is MNHEY, CDR2 SVGAGI, per germline. With 4 bases removed from V and 9 bases from J, the gap between germline ends came to 16 bases. The CDR3 DNA sequence: TGTGCCAGCAGTTTAAAATCTACCGGCGGTGAGCAGTTCTTC. Encoded protein: CASSLKSTGGEQFF.

This clone was recorded once. The gene calls are TRBV7-9 and TRBJ1-1; weak D call: TRBD1 (5 bases). V was pared by 1 base and J by 6 bases, with 18 bases between. Germline V lookup: CDR1 SEHNR, CDR2 FQNEAQ (reference sequence). The CDR3 contains 16 residues. In nucleotides, the CDR3 is TGTGCCAGCAGCTTAGTAGCGGCAGACAGCCCCCCTGAAGCTTTCTTT. Its translation is CASSLVAADSPPEAFF. Filled out from reference TRBV7-9 and TRBJ1-1, the complete variable domain reads DTGVSQNPRHKITKRGQNVTFRCDPISEHNRLYWYRQTLGQGPEFLTYFQNEAQLEKSRLLSDRFSAERPKGSFSTLEIQRTEQGDSAMYLCASSLVAADSPPEAFFGQGTRLTVV.

The chain uses TRBV28 and TRBJ1-5; possibly TRBD1 for D (6 bases). Trimming stripped 4 bases from V and 4 bases from J, with 14 bases between. There are 15 residues in the CDR3. Germline V CDR1 and CDR2: MDHEN, SYDVKM. CDR3 DNA: TGTGCCAGCAGTTCTGGACAGTTGGGAAATCAGCCCCAGCATTTT. This sequence encodes CASSSGQLGNQPQHF.